This is a list of T cell receptor beta chains from one sample in a study of blood T cells in healthy people across ages. TCRdb ran MiXCR on the 5' RACE reads and lists one entry per CDR3 protein. The sample has hundreds of thousands of distinct CDR3 sequences, more than 45% seen once. Sequencing input: blood. These receptors were collected from a man aged 30 to 45 in good health. The CDR3 runs from the conserved cysteine through the conserved F or W. Fields, in order: CDR3 protein, V gene, D gene. A D gene is named only where the DNA matches it firmly.

CDR3: CASSLGIFSTDTQYF
V: TRBV7-9
D: -

CDR3: CAWSVDTSFQAFF
V: TRBV30
D: -

CDR3: CASSRGTYYEQYF
V: TRBV27
D: -

CDR3: CASSARTGQGSSGELFF
V: TRBV9
D: TRBD1

CDR3: CASSNRDTDTQYF
V: TRBV25-1
D: -

CDR3: CASSPRDGLNTGELFF
V: TRBV13
D: -

CDR3: CSVSRGPEAFF
V: TRBV29-1
D: TRBD1

CDR3: CATSAGTSGNNEQYF
V: TRBV24-1
D: TRBD2

CDR3: CASRPGGYNEQFF
V: TRBV6-5
D: -

CDR3: CATSRDQGQIYEQYF
V: TRBV15
D: -

CDR3: CSVGTSGGYEQYF
V: TRBV29-1
D: TRBD2

CDR3: CASSPTSGGYTDTQYF
V: TRBV5-1
D: TRBD2

CDR3: CASSLEGFATYEQYF
V: TRBV28
D: -

CDR3: CASSLRGATNEKLFF
V: TRBV7-2
D: -

CDR3: CSVRTDSYEQYF
V: TRBV29-1
D: -

CDR3: CASSLATSQAYNEQFF
V: TRBV7-2
D: -

CDR3: CASSRSSGQGTYEQYF
V: TRBV6-2/TRBV6-3
D: TRBD1

CDR3: CASSGGQGFSGANVLTF
V: TRBV9
D: TRBD1

CDR3: CASSVPGPGGAFF
V: TRBV12-3/TRBV12-4
D: -

CDR3: CASTLDYNEQYF
V: TRBV5-5
D: -

CDR3: CASSRGQGGGQPQHF
V: TRBV7-9
D: TRBD1

CDR3: CANTDTGGMGQYF
V: TRBV2
D: -

CDR3: CASSSGLRKLTDTQYF
V: TRBV11-2
D: -

CDR3: CASGISGAYEQYF
V: TRBV27
D: TRBD2

CDR3: CASSFGGTQETRYF
V: TRBV11-1
D: -

CDR3: CSAPTPQSSYEQYF
V: TRBV20-1
D: -

CDR3: CGATIQAGANVLTF
V: TRBV20-1
D: -